These 10 T cell receptor beta chains share one sample of origin, sequenced in a study of T cells in Graves' hyperthyroidism and ophthalmopathy. Using RNA transcripts as the source, TCR beta CDR3 regions were amplified. The HTBI primer set drove a first-round RT-PCR of the TCR CDR3. TCRdb reanalysed the multiplex PCR reads using MiXCR and keeps one entry per CDR3 protein. This table has 560,000 or so distinct CDR3 sequences, under 60% appearing once. The specimen was peripheral blood or thyroid tissue (not recorded which). These receptors came from a woman aged 18-29 years with Graves' hyperthyroidism.

Notes on this clonotype: This may come from a read error, since a much larger clone is one base off. The chain couples TRBV11-2 to TRBJ1-4, with unresolved D. V shed 5 bases and J shed 7 bases, with 17 bases lying between them. The germline V gene has CDR1 SGHAT and CDR2 FQNNGV. The CDR3 spans 15 residues. The CDR3 DNA sequence: TGTGCCAGCAGCACGCCATCTTCCGGGGTTGAAAAACTGTTTTTT. This codes for CASSTPSSGVEKLFF.

V and J are TRBV6-5 and TRBJ1-2, with D possibly matching TRBD1 (5 bases). This CDR3 contains 15 residues. Germline assignment: CDR1 MNHEY and CDR2 SVGAGI. Trimming shortened V by 5 bases and J by 1 base, and 14 bases separated the two germline ends. The CDR3 here is CASSTGRFNNYGYTF. The CDR3 DNA sequence: TGTGCCAGCAGTACAGGCAGGTTTAATAACTATGGCTACACCTTC.

This clonotype appeared once. With a much larger clone just one base away, this may be a read error. V usage is TRBV2 and J usage is TRBJ2-7; unclear D gene. CDR3 length equals 13 residues. Germline CDR1 is SNHLY and CDR2 is FYNNEI. V was cut by 4 bases and J by 6 bases, with 13 bases left in between. The CDR3 DNA follows: TGTGCCAGCAGTGCCGAAGTCGCCTGCGAGCAGTACTTC. Translating it yields CASSAEVACEQYF.

This clonotype was counted only a few times. The V gene is TRBV12-3 or TRBV12-4, the J gene TRBJ2-5; 8 nucleotides line up with TRBD2. V was pared by 5 bases and J by 2 bases, with 10 bases of the junction left unmatched. There are 16 residues in the CDR3. Here the CDR3 reads CASSPLPSSGQETQYF. The CDR3 DNA sequence: TGTGCCAGCAGTCCGCTACCCTCTAGCGGGCAAGAGACCCAGTACTTC.

The sample holds many counts of this clonotype. Relative to the germline gene, one junction end is altered; a read error may explain this. This chain connects TRBV7-7 to TRBJ2-5; perhaps TRBD1 as D (6 bases). CDR1 SSHAT and CDR2 FNYEAQ come from the germline V gene (reference sequence). The CDR3 length is 13 residues. The CDR3 bases are TGTGCTAGCAGCCCTGGACAGTATGGGACCCAGTACTTC. It yields the protein CASSPGQYGTQYF. Using reference TRBV7-7 and TRBJ2-5 for the parts outside the CDR3, the full variable domain is GAGVSQSPRYKVTKRGQDVTLRCDPISSHATLYWYQQALGQGPEFLTYFNYEAQPDKSGLPSDRFSAERPEGSISTLTIQRTEQRDSAMYRCASSPGQYGTQYFGPGTRLLVL.

This clonotype has at least ten counts. The chain combines TRBV7-9 with TRBJ2-7; TRBD2 might be the D (6 bases). CDR3 length equals 15 residues. The germline gives CDR1 SEHNR, CDR2 FQNEAQ (reference sequence). V was clipped by 0 bases and J by 0 bases, with 9 bases between them. CDR3 bases: TGTGCCAGCAGCTTAGCGACCGGGAGCTCCTACGAGCAGTACTTC. This gives the protein CASSLATGSSYEQYF. Combining the CDR3 with reference TRBV7-9 and TRBJ2-7 gives the whole variable domain DTGVSQNPRHKITKRGQNVTFRCDPISEHNRLYWYRQTLGQGPEFLTYFQNEAQLEKSRLLSDRFSAERPKGSFSTLEIQRTEQGDSAMYLCASSLATGSSYEQYFGPGTRLTVT.

This chain joins TRBV14 and TRBJ2-6, with D hard to call. The CDR3 contains 15 residues. CDR1 is SGHDN and CDR2 is FVKESK in the germline V gene. V was shortened by 6 bases and J by 0 bases, with 9 bases between the two germline ends. The CDR3 sequence: CASSPPYSGANVLTF. Here the CDR3 DNA reads TGTGCCAGCAGTCCACCCTACTCTGGGGCCAACGTCCTGACTTTC.

This clonotype has ten or more counts. This chain connects TRBV20-1 to TRBJ2-7; 10 bases are shared with TRBD2. V was clipped by 4 bases and J by 2 bases; unmatched bases: 2. Germline-derived CDR1 and CDR2 are DFQATT and SNEGSKA (reference sequence). The length of the CDR3 is 13 residues. The CDR3 loop is CSATSGSPYEQYF. CDR3 nucleotides: TGCAGTGCTACTAGCGGGAGCCCCTACGAGCAGTACTTC.

This clonotype was recorded a few times. Here the CDR3 DNA reads TGTGCCACCGCCGGTACAGTGATTAGCCAGCCCCAGCATTTT. Amino acid sequence: CATAGTVISQPQHF. The J gene is TRBJ1-5, the V gene TRBV19; no definite D call. V lost 10 bases and J lost 7, with 20 bases in between. CDR3 size: 14 residues. Germline V gene lookup returns CDR1 LNHDA and CDR2 SQIVND (reference sequence).

The chain has TRBV7-9 and TRBJ2-5, with 7 bases identical to TRBD1. The germline CDR1 and CDR2 sequences are SEHNR and FQNEAQ (reference sequence). V shed 2 bases, J shed 5 bases, and the junction held 14 bases outside the gene matches. The CDR3 length is 17 residues. The CDR3 DNA sequence: TGTGCCAGCAGCTTATCAAAGGGGGCATCGGGCTTGGAGACCCAGTACTTC. It is translated as CASSLSKGASGLETQYF.